This T cell receptor (beta chain) was observed in a study of T-cell reconstitution after alpha-beta-depleted transplantation in children. The length of the CDR3 is 15 residues. V dropped 2 bases and J dropped 2 bases, with 13 bases sitting between them. Germline V lookup: CDR1 MNHEY, CDR2 SMNVEV (reference sequence). Preparing the TCRbeta library involved the use of unique molecular identifiers. TCRdb called the PCR reads again in MiXCR, with one record for every CDR3 protein. The sample holds 420,000 or so distinct CDR3 sequences, roughly 11% seen once. The V and J genes are TRBV27 and TRBJ2-7; perhaps TRBD2 as D (5 bases). The TCR originated in a human donor who donated a stem cell graft to a child with acute myeloid leukemia. Sequencing used PBMCs from the stem cell graft donor, obtained from the stem cell graft. The CDR3: CASSLPGKPPYEQYF. The CDR3 DNA reads TGTGCCAGCAGTTTACCCGGGAAACCACCCTACGAGCAGTACTTC.